The clone carrying this TCR beta chain has a handful of counts. What it binds is unknown. These data belong to a study of response to subunit inactivated influenza vaccine. Whole-study results and caveats: Authors proposed each seasonal influenza vaccination draws in few new T cells.

The CDR3 is 14 residues long. With V trimmed by 6 bases and J by 3 bases, 5 bases remained unmatched. Germline CDR1 is MNHEY and CDR2 is SVGEGT. TCRdb reanalysed the RT-PCR reads using MiXCR and keeps one entry per CDR3 protein. The table lists 500,000 or so distinct CDR3 sequences, 15% to 20% of them singletons, with approximately 3% in the top ten. Sequenced material: CD4+ T cells sorted from PBMCs, taken less than 25 months after vaccination. J is TRBJ2-1 and V is TRBV6-2 or TRBV6-3; 7 nucleotides line up with TRBD1. The clonotype comes from a man between 50 and 75 years old who received an inactivated influenza vaccine. CDR3 in DNA: TGTGCCAGCAGGGCCGGGACAGACTACAATGAGCAGTTCTTC. Encoded protein: CASRAGTDYNEQFF.